These 14 T cell receptor beta chains share one sample of origin, sequenced in a study of T cells in localized non-small cell lung cancer. Using immunoSEQ multiplex PCR, the repertoire was profiled, and TCRdb retains in-frame clones only, with some absent. The sample carries more than 12,000 clones, 85% to 90% recorded once. The sample was peripheral blood, taken before any cancer treatment. Receptor source: a female donor at least 60 years old with stage I squamous cell lung carcinoma.

The rearrangement joins TRBV28 to TRBJ2-1, with 8 positions matching TRBD2. Germline V gene data show CDR1 as MDHEN and CDR2 as SYDVKM. V lost 8 bases and J lost 0; bases outside the gene matches: 6. The CDR3 spans 15 residues. CDR3 sequence reads: CASLSAGVSYNEQFF. The CDR3 DNA is TGTGCCAGCCTCTCAGCGGGAGTCTCCTACAATGAGCAGTTCTTC.

The chain has TRBV11-2 and TRBJ2-3; D perhaps matches TRBD1 (5 bases). This CDR3 has 16 residues. Trimming stripped 5 bases from V and 0 bases from J, with 15 bases between. From germline, CDR1 is SGHAT and CDR2 FQNNGV. The CDR3 DNA reads as TGTGCCAGCAGCCTCAGGGTCCCGCCTAGCACAGATACGCAGTATTTT. This sequence encodes CASSLRVPPSTDTQYF.

The rearrangement uses TRBV7-6 and TRBJ2-5, with 7 positions matching TRBD1. This CDR3 region has 17 residues. Germline V CDR1 and CDR2: SGHVS, FNYEAQ. V shed 1 base and J 6 bases; nucleotides not matched to a gene: 14. The CDR3 protein is CASSLGLTGVGRQTQYF. The CDR3 DNA reads TGTGCCAGCAGCTTAGGCCTAACAGGGGTGGGGCGGCAGACCCAGTACTTC.

The V call is TRBV16, the J call TRBJ1-1; no clear D gene. Between the trimmed V and J ends, which lost 0 bases and 11 bases, there was a span of 10 bases. Germline-derived CDR1 and CDR2 are KGHSY and FQNENV. The CDR3 spans 12 residues. The DNA for the CDR3 is TGTGCCAGCAGCCAATCGGACGCCACTGCTTTCTTT. Translating gives CASSQSDATAFF.

The chain links TRBV11-2 to TRBJ2-1, with TRBD1 identical over 8 bases. The junction had 4 bases not matched to a gene; V was cut back by 1 base and J by 5 bases. Germline lookup yields CDR1 SGHAT and CDR2 FQNNGV. The CDR3 spans 15 residues. The CDR3, as DNA: TGTGCCAGCAGCTTAGCCAGGGGGCGCAACAATGAGCAGTTCTTC. Protein: CASSLARGRNNEQFF.

The chain combines TRBV6-5 with TRBJ2-2, with 10 bases aligning to TRBD1. The trim removed 4 bases at V and 3 bases at J, leaving 2 bases unmatched. The germline CDR1 and CDR2 sequences are MNHEY and SVGAGI. CDR3 length: 15 residues. CDR3 loop: CASSFGQGDTGELFF. DNA of the CDR3: TGTGCCAGCAGTTTCGGACAGGGGGACACCGGGGAGCTGTTTTTT.

This chain joins TRBV15 and TRBJ1-1; TRBD1 might be the D (6 bases). There are 13 residues in the CDR3. Germline V gives CDR1 LNHNV, CDR2 YYDKDF (reference sequence). Trimming pared 3 bases from V and 5 bases from J, leaving 10 bases between. CDR3 bases: TGTGCCACCAGCAGGGCAGGGGTTACTGAAGCTTTCTTT. Its protein is CATSRAGVTEAFF.

J is TRBJ1-1 and V is TRBV6-4, with TRBD1 as a possible D gene (6 bases). CDR1 is MRHNA, CDR2 SNTAGT, per germline. Trimming left V 5 bases short and J 5 bases short, with 12 bases between. The CDR3 has 13 residues. Here the CDR3 DNA reads TGTGCCAGCAGTCAACAGGGCGCTACTGAAGCTTTCTTT. It specifies CASSQQGATEAFF.

CDR3 residues: CASSSRDPTSTDTQYF. DNA for the CDR3: TGCGCCAGCAGCTCCAGGGACCCAACTAGCACAGATACGCAGTATTTT. V is TRBV5-1 and J is TRBJ2-3, with D perhaps TRBD1 or TRBD2 (5 bases each). Deletions cut 3 bases from V and 0 bases from J, with 14 bases between. CDR3 size: 16 residues. In germline, CDR1 is SGHRS, CDR2 YFSETQ.

The gene calls are TRBV30 and TRBJ2-2, with D maybe TRBD1 (6 bases). The CDR3 runs to 19 residues. Germline CDR1 reads GTSNPN; CDR2 reads SVGIG (reference sequence). Trimming left V 0 bases short and J 2 bases short, with 22 bases between. The CDR3 loop reads CAWSVRGQSGWANTGELFF. As DNA, the CDR3 is TGTGCCTGGAGTGTTAGAGGACAGTCCGGCTGGGCCAACACCGGGGAGCTGTTTTTT.

The rearrangement uses TRBV2 and TRBJ2-7; D perhaps matches TRBD1 (6 bases). Germline V CDR1 and CDR2: SNHLY, FYNNEI. V lost 6 bases, J lost 1 base, and 10 bases lay in between. The CDR3 runs to 13 residues. CDR3 sequence (DNA): TGTGCCAGCAGCCCTGACAGGTCCTACGAGCAGTACTTC. Protein: CASSPDRSYEQYF.

J is TRBJ2-2 and V is TRBV10-3; D is uncertain. The CDR3 totals 16 residues. The ends were cut back, 2 bases at V and 2 bases at J, with 12 bases in the middle. Per germline, CDR1 ENHRY and CDR2 SYGVKD. The CDR3 protein is CAISEKGGDNTGELFF. Written as DNA, the CDR3 is TGTGCCATCAGTGAGAAGGGTGGGGATAACACCGGGGAGCTGTTTTTT.

This chain uses TRBV30 with TRBJ1-5, with TRBD1 identical over 10 bases. From germline, CDR1 is GTSNPN and CDR2 SVGIG (reference sequence). Germline trimming cut 3 bases from V and 6 bases from J; bases unmatched to any gene: 8. The CDR3 sequence is 15 residues long. DNA for the CDR3: TGTGCCTGGAGGGGGGGGGACAGGGGTGGTCAGCCCCAGCATTTT. It yields the protein CAWRGGDRGGQPQHF. The full variable domain, its missing parts supplied by reference TRBV30 and TRBJ1-5, is SQTIHQWPATLVQPVGSPLSLECTVEGTSNPNLYWYRQAAGRGLQLLFYSVGIGQISSEVPQNLSASRPQDRQFILSSKKLLLSDSGFYLCAWRGGDRGGQPQHFGDGTRLSIL.

As for this clone: The junction shows a germline mismatch at one end, possibly a read error. The CDR3 DNA reads as TGTGCCTGGAGTGACACCTGGCCGGGATGCCATTTT. It yields the protein CAWSDTWPGCHF. The chain couples TRBV30 to TRBJ1-3; D is uncertain. CDR1 is GTSNPN, CDR2 SVGIG, per germline (reference sequence). This CDR3 contains 12 residues.